The 2 T cell receptor beta chains given below trace back to one sample, sequenced in a study of T cell clonality in common variable immunodeficiency. The protocol was immunoSEQ multiplex PCR, while the TCRdb copy is restricted to in-frame clones and leaves out a portion. The repertoire yields approximately 58,000 clones, none seen only once; the top ten contain 5.4%. The sequenced sample was peripheral blood mononuclear cells. These receptors were obtained from a person between 18 and 75 years old in good health.

A few counts support this clone. The read halts 3 residues ahead of the CDR3 end, with the missing end drawn from the germline J gene. This chain joins TRBV6-1 and TRBJ2-1; TRBD2 agrees at 7 bases. The CDR3 loop spans 15 amino acids. The ends lost 4 bases at V and 4 bases at J; junction bases unmatched: 7. Per germline, CDR1 MNHNS and CDR2 SASEGT. Incomplete CDR3 DNA: TGTGCCAGCAGTGCCCGGGACTATCTTTACAATGAG. This codes for CASSARDYLYNE. The entire CDR3 is CASSARDYLYNEQFF.

This clone has more than one count but fewer than ten. Coverage ceases 3 residues before the CDR3 finishes, and the germline J gene fills in the end. The rearrangement joins TRBV20-1 to TRBJ2-3; D is ambiguous. The V end was cut by 3 bases, the J end by 5 bases, with 9 bases between. In germline, CDR1 is DFQATT, CDR2 SNEGSKA (reference sequence). The CDR3 is 12 residues long. This chain's CDR3 is CSASPGVDTQYF. Incomplete CDR3 DNA: TGCAGTGCTAGCCCAGGCGTAGATACG.